This T cell receptor (beta chain) appears in the sequencing data of a study of cytomegalovirus exposure and HLA in healthy donors. Study summary: HLA-typed donors contributed 80 million to 85 million unique TCRs, which were held in an early data release. General observations from the study: It was in a later analysis that TCR association rates were seen to vary by HLA locus, highest for DRB1 and lowest for HLA-C.

About this clone itself: Its target is unknown.

The PCR used 60 Vbeta and 13 Jbeta primers. As originally analysed: Later, 65 million to 90 million unique TCR beta chains were counted in an analysis, and some 9.9 million of them were shared. Using immunoSEQ multiplex PCR, the repertoire was profiled, and TCRdb retains in-frame clones only, with some absent. Clonal size and the V and J genes are those of that table, whereas D and trimming came from the DNA. The sample shows about 130,000 clones, roughly 75% of them seen only once. Sequenced sample: PBMCs. This sequence was found in a man aged 30 to 39 in good health and CMV-seronegative.

The CDR3, as DNA: TGTGCCAGTAGTATGACAGGGTTCGATAATTCACCCCTCCACTTT. Translation gives CASSMTGFDNSPLHF. The genes are TRBV19 and TRBJ1-6; TRBD1 matches 7 bases. With V trimmed by 3 bases and J by 5 bases, 4 bases remained unmatched. Germline-derived CDR1 and CDR2 are LNHDA and SQIVND (reference sequence). There are 15 residues in the CDR3.